This T cell receptor beta chain originates from a study of naive and memory T cell subsets. This clonotype is medium-sized. The SP2 primer and nested alpha and beta constant region primers amplified ligated cDNA in four rounds. TCRdb reprocessed the 5' RACE reads via MiXCR and lists one record per CDR3 protein. The sample includes approximately 32,000 distinct CDR3 sequences, around 17% of them seen just once. TCR cDNA received a 3' ligated oligonucleotide that carried a UMI. RNA was extracted from 2.5 to 3 ml of whole blood of healthy adults. The CDR3 totals 16 residues. Germline CDR1 SGHRS, CDR2 YFSETQ. The V and J ends lost 3 bases and 2 bases, in that order; junction bases with no gene match: 6.

This clonotype was sampled from a female donor in good health. The chain employs TRBV5-1 and TRBJ2-1; 9 bases agree with TRBD1. The DNA of the CDR3 is TGCGCCAGCAGCTGGGGACAGGGTAGAACCTACAATGAGCAGTTCTTC. This sequence encodes CASSWGQGRTYNEQFF. Looking up the rest from reference TRBV5-1 and TRBJ2-1 gives the full variable domain: KAGVTQTPRYLIKTRGQQVTLSCSPISGHRSVSWYQQTPGQGLQFLFEYFSETQRNKGNFPGRFSGRQFSNSRSEMNVSTLELGDSALYLCASSWGQGRTYNEQFFGPGTRLTVL.